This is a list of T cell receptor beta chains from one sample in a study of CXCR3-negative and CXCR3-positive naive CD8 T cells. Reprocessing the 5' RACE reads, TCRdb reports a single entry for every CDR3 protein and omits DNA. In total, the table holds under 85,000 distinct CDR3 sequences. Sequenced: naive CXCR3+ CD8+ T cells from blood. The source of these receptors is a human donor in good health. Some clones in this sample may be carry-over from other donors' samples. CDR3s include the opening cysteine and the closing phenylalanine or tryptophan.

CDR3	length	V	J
CASSRRTQETQYF	13	TRBV27	TRBJ2-5
CSARVPVSGETGELFF	16	TRBV20-1	TRBJ2-2
CASTHTSGGYEQYF	14	TRBV12-3/TRBV12-4	TRBJ2-7
CSAPYLAGGSDNEQFF	16	TRBV20-1	TRBJ2-1
CASRVGGGYEQYF	13	TRBV6-5	TRBJ2-7
CASKTGDATNEKLFF	15	TRBV12-3/TRBV12-4	TRBJ1-4
CASSQGGGVPYEQYF	15	TRBV3-1	TRBJ2-7
CASSLVSGGTHEQYF	15	TRBV5-1	TRBJ2-7
CASSLVAFAYEQYF	14	TRBV28	TRBJ2-7
CASSQDSQGSYEQYF	15	TRBV4-3	TRBJ2-7
CASSLPGTGELFF	13	TRBV28	TRBJ2-2
CASSQEASGSYEQYF	15	TRBV4-1	TRBJ2-7
CASSLSMNTEAFF	13	TRBV27	TRBJ1-1
CATSRDVGGYEQYF	14	TRBV15	TRBJ2-7
CASSSVGAGSTYEQYF	16	TRBV7-9	TRBJ2-7
CASSRNSPLHF	11	TRBV12-3/TRBV12-4	TRBJ1-6
CASLTRGLASAYEQYF	16	TRBV28	TRBJ2-7
CASSDRWGHPYEQYF	15	TRBV5-1	TRBJ2-7
CSVDGGTEPTDTQYF	15	TRBV29-1	TRBJ2-3
CASSRGTGYQPQHF	14	TRBV4-1	TRBJ1-5
CATGFGGNEQFF	12	TRBV15	TRBJ2-1
CSVESLAGLGGETQYF	16	TRBV29-1	TRBJ2-5
CSAGQGVNEQFF	12	TRBV29-1	TRBJ2-1
CSAREGLAGYNEQFF	15	TRBV20-1	TRBJ2-1
CASSFRDSMADTQYF	15	TRBV5-1	TRBJ2-3
CASSLGQGSGYTF	13	TRBV12-3/TRBV12-4	TRBJ1-2
CASSPYSTVNRDTQYF	16	TRBV5-5	TRBJ2-3
CASSHGPAFANYGYTF	16	TRBV14	TRBJ1-2
CASSLWDVHNSPLHF	15	TRBV28	TRBJ1-6
CASSQRTAANYGYTF	15	TRBV4-1	TRBJ1-2
CSVAGVASGRVGDNEQFF	18	TRBV29-1	TRBJ2-1
CASSLRTEALRAFF	14	TRBV28	TRBJ1-1
CASTEDTHPDTQYF	14	TRBV25-1	TRBJ2-3
CASSSPRGRGLRETQYF	17	TRBV28	TRBJ2-5
CASSLYTSGGDRDTQYF	17	TRBV28	TRBJ2-3
CASSLEFQPQHF	12	TRBV7-9	TRBJ1-5
CASKPDQGGNGELFF	15	TRBV2	TRBJ2-2
CASSQVFSGHGGYGYTF	17	TRBV4-1	TRBJ1-2
CATSIGIAYEQYF	13	TRBV15	TRBJ2-7
CATSRTGAPGYEQYF	15	TRBV15	TRBJ2-7
CASSPSRDRGLNTEAFF	17	TRBV28	TRBJ1-1
CASSLEGSGYEQYF	14	TRBV5-1	TRBJ2-7